This TCR beta chain was captured in a study of beta chain features in type 1 diabetes. Study-level results: Shortening that was moderate but significant affected the TCRB CDR3s of Type 1 diabetes patients in all four CD4+ subsets. The naive, central memory and Treg TCRB repertoires showed an apparent similarity that was greater among patients than among healthy donors.

CDR3 length: 15 amino acids. Trimming left V 1 base short and J 4 bases short, with 11 bases between. Germline V gives CDR1 LNHNV, CDR2 YYDKDF (reference sequence). Regarding this clone: Its specificity is unknown.

Expressed TCRB transcripts got sequenced, as all isolated RNA was reverse transcribed. For naive, central memory and regulatory T cell samples, reads averaged roughly 3.7 million. Profiling relied on immunoSEQ multiplex PCR, and the TCRdb table lists in-frame clones only, not all of them. This sample yields more than 350,000 clones, of which about an eighth are seen a single time; about 0.045% belongs to the top ten. The sequence was collected from a woman younger than 35 in good health. This rearrangement joins TRBV15 to TRBJ1-5; D possibly corresponds to TRBD1 (5 bases). Specimen: naive CD4+ T cells from blood. The CDR3: CATSRVGGLNQPQHF. DNA for the CDR3: TGTGCCACCAGCAGAGTCGGGGGACTTAATCAGCCCCAGCATTTT.